The TCR beta chain described here comes from a study of blood T cell repertoires in COVID-19. In the study overall: COVID-19 samples, acute and convalescent, were from the United States, Italy and Spain.

This clone was found once. As handled by the study authors: Using reference gene primer amplification, nucleated cell counts were estimated. Clones were read by immunoSEQ multiplex PCR, and TCRdb kept only the in-frame ones, dropping some. Clone size and V and J calls were adopted from that table, with D and trimming inferred from the DNA. The sample yields around 190,000 clones, 80% to 90% seen once. There are 13 residues in the CDR3. CDR1 is SNHLY, CDR2 FYNNEI, per germline. V trimming: 7 bases; J trimming: 7 bases; junction bases outside the gene matches: 6. Specimen: peripheral blood. This receptor was taken from a man in his fifties with active or convalescent COVID-19. This sequence joins TRBV2 and TRBJ2-4; 8 nucleotides line up with TRBD1. The CDR3 DNA reads TGTGCCAGCACAGCAGGGGGCTTGAACATTCAGTACTTC. Protein product: CASTAGGLNIQYF.